This entry concerns a single T cell receptor (beta chain). These data come from a study of cytomegalovirus exposure and HLA in healthy donors. The CDR3 loop spans 15 amino acids. V was shortened by 4 bases and J by 0 bases, with 7 bases between the two germline ends. Per the germline V gene, CDR1 is SNHLY and CDR2 is FYNNEI. The PCR employed 60 Vbeta primers together with 13 Jbeta primers. Sequencing was performed with immunoSEQ multiplex PCR; in TCRdb, only in-frame clones are kept and a portion is missing. The repertoire consists of over 150,000 clones, with approximately 80% occurring once and the leading ten covering less than 3.5%.

The chain links TRBV2 to TRBJ1-6; the D is unclear. The source of this sequence is a woman younger than 45 in good health and CMV-seronegative. The specimen sequenced was PBMCs. CDR3 DNA: TGTGCCAGCAGTGTAGAAAGCTCCTATAATTCACCCCTCCACTTT. Its protein product is CASSVESSYNSPLHF.